A single sample gave rise to the 6 T cell receptor beta chains below, sequenced in a study of T cell responses to AZD1222 COVID-19 vaccine. Profiled with immunoSEQ multiplex PCR; TCRdb holds only in-frame clones, not every one. The sample holds about 160,000 clones, 80% to 90% seen once. This material consisted of peripheral blood, taken on day 0 of AZD1222 vaccination. The receptors shown here come from an adult in good health.

CDR3 sequence (DNA): TGTGCCAGCAGTCCCTACCAGTATGGCTACACCTTC. Its translation is CASSPYQYGYTF. The chain links TRBV28 to TRBJ1-2; no reliable D call. Per germline, CDR1 MDHEN and CDR2 SYDVKM. CDR3 length equals 12 residues. The ends were cut back, 5 bases at V and 5 bases at J, with 9 bases in the middle.

The V call is TRBV2, the J call TRBJ2-4, with 7 nucleotides matching TRBD1. The CDR3 length is 13 residues. Germline V gene data show CDR1 as SNHLY and CDR2 as FYNNEI. The junction had 8 bases not matched to a gene; V was cut back by 7 bases and J by 8 bases. This CDR3 reads CASNRQGIHIQYF. The DNA of the CDR3 is TGTGCCAGCAATCGACAGGGTATTCACATTCAGTACTTC.

This chain connects TRBV7-8 to TRBJ2-7; no firm D call. V was trimmed by 4 bases and J by 3 bases, leaving 10 bases between them. Germline V CDR1 and CDR2: SGHVS, FQNEAQ. The CDR3 totals 13 residues. CDR3 nucleotide sequence: TGTGCCAGCAGCTCCGGACCTTTCTACGAGCAGTACTTC. Translation: CASSSGPFYEQYF.

This sequence joins TRBV7-8 and TRBJ2-1, with TRBD2 matching 12 bases. The germline V gene has CDR1 SGHVS and CDR2 FQNEAQ. The CDR3 covers 15 residues. V lost 4 bases and J lost 10; bases outside the gene matches: 8. This CDR3 is CASSSPSGRGREQFF. The CDR3 nucleotides are TGTGCCAGCAGCTCCCCTAGCGGGAGGGGACGCGAGCAGTTCTTC.

The chain couples TRBV28 to TRBJ2-7; 10 nucleotides align to TRBD1. Looked up from germline, CDR1 is MDHEN and CDR2 is SYDVKM. This CDR3 is 16 amino acids long. V lost 6 bases to trimming and J lost 2 bases; unmatched junction nucleotides: 10. CDR3 loop: CASSSPGTGDPYEQYF. The CDR3 region has the DNA TGTGCCAGCAGCTCCCCCGGGACAGGGGACCCCTACGAGCAGTACTTC.

The rearrangement links TRBV27 to TRBJ1-4; weak D call: TRBD1 (5 bases). V lost 0 bases to trimming and J lost 7 bases, with 18 bases between them. The CDR3 runs 17 residues. Germline assignment: CDR1 MNHEY and CDR2 SMNVEV (reference sequence). The CDR3 is CASSLSVGGGLGEKLFF. CDR3 bases: TGTGCCAGCAGTTTATCAGTTGGTGGGGGTTTGGGTGAAAAACTGTTTTTT.